The rows below give T cell receptor beta chains drawn from one sample of a study of lymphopenia after photon versus proton radiotherapy. Repertoires were generated with immunoSEQ multiplex PCR, while TCRdb's copy carries only in-frame clones and drops some. The sample includes 25,000 to 35,000 clones, around 90% of them seen just once. The material was peripheral blood, obtained from a patient treated with photon-based radiotherapy. These receptors were obtained from a woman between 45 and 60 years old with pancreatic cancer. Each CDR3 is given with its conserved first and last residue. The D gene is left open where the match is weak. Size is stated for part of the rows, as once, few or many counts, or as a class when the clone is expanded.

NA,NA,TRBJ1-2,TRBV20-1,CSAPGSYGYTF,TGCAGTGCGCCCGGGTCCTATGGCTACACCTTC
TRBD2,NA,TRBJ2-1,TRBV29-1,CSAGLAGNEQFF,TGCAGCGCTGGACTAGCGGGGAATGAGCAGTTCTTC
NA,NA,TRBJ2-6,TRBV2,CASSLTAPTSGANVLTF,TGTGCCAGCAGCCTGACAGCCCCCACCTCTGGGGCCAACGTCCTGACTTTC
NA,NA,TRBJ2-1,TRBV25-1,CASSESPGPLFF,TGTGCCAGCAGCGAATCCCCGGGGCCTCTGTTCTTC
NA,NA,TRBJ1-5,TRBV28,CASSLLRGSHQPQHF,TGTGCCAGCAGTTTATTGCGCGGCAGCCATCAGCCCCAGCATTTT
TRBD1,NA,TRBJ2-5,TRBV4-3,CASSQDIRSGQGRETQYF,TGCGCCAGCAGCCAAGATATCAGGAGCGGACAGGGGAGAGAGACCCAGTACTTC
TRBD2,NA,TRBJ2-7,TRBV2,CASKPANSGRAGEQYF,TGTGCCAGCAAACCAGCTAATAGCGGGAGGGCCGGGGAGCAGTACTTC
TRBD1,NA,TRBJ1-4,TRBV5-5,CASSADRGLFF,TGTGCCAGCAGCGCGGACAGGGGACTGTTTTTT
NA,NA,TRBJ2-5,TRBV29-1,CSALSDGQETQYF,TGCAGCGCATTGTCGGACGGTCAAGAGACCCAGTACTTC
NA,NA,TRBJ1-1,TRBV6-1,CASSETGPKKGFF,TGTGCCAGCAGCGAGACGGGACCAAAGAAGGGCTTCTTT
TRBD1,NA,TRBJ1-2,TRBV11-2,CASSSRQGPNYGYTF,TGTGCCAGCAGCTCGAGACAGGGGCCAAACTATGGCTACACCTTC
NA,NA,TRBJ2-1,TRBV2,CANQESSYNEQFF,TGTGCCAACCAGGAGAGCTCCTACAATGAGCAGTTCTTC
NA,few,TRBJ1-1,TRBV20-1,CSARGSTEAFF,TGCAGTGCTAGAGGGAGCACTGAAGCTTTCTTT
NA,NA,TRBJ2-1,TRBV6-1,CASSERREQFF,TGTGCCAGCAGTGAAAGGAGGGAGCAGTTCTTC
NA,NA,TRBJ2-6,TRBV19,CASRDGSSGANVLTF,TGTGCCAGCCGAGACGGCAGCTCTGGGGCCAACGTCCTGACTTTC
NA,few,TRBJ1-5,TRBV6-1,CASSERASEDQPQHF,TGTGCCAGCAGTGAAAGGGCAAGCGAAGATCAGCCCCAGCATTTT
NA,NA,TRBJ2-6,TRBV27,CASSLGPGANVLTF,TGTGCCAGCAGTTTAGGGCCCGGGGCCAACGTCCTGACTTTC
NA,few,TRBJ1-3,TRBV4-1,CASSQDGGGNTIYF,TGCGCCAGCAGCCAAGATGGGGGTGGAAACACCATATATTTT
NA,NA,TRBJ2-5,TRBV2,CASGGTALQETQYF,TGTGCCAGCGGAGGGACAGCCCTACAAGAGACCCAGTACTTC
NA,NA,TRBJ2-1,TRBV14,CASSQEGRTPEQFF,TGTGCCAGCAGCCAAGAGGGCAGGACGCCGGAGCAGTTCTTC
NA,NA,TRBJ1-2,TRBV5-6,CASSLATRGLDGYTF,TGTGCCAGCAGCTTGGCCACCAGGGGATTGGATGGCTACACCTTC
TRBD2,NA,TRBJ2-3,TRBV2,CASILRLAGAMGGQYF,TGTGCCAGCATCCTTCGACTAGCGGGAGCCATGGGGGGGCAGTATTTT
TRBD2,few,TRBJ2-3,TRBV25-1,CASSQAGTSGRGGTQYF,TGTGCCAGCAGTCAAGCCGGGACTAGCGGGAGGGGTGGTACGCAGTATTTT
NA,NA,TRBJ2-1,TRBV18,CASSPGRHNEQFF,TGTGCCAGCTCACCCGGACGTCACAATGAGCAGTTCTTC
NA,NA,TRBJ2-3,TRBV7-9,CASVGADTQYF,TGTGCCAGCGTCGGCGCAGATACGCAGTATTTT
TRBD1,NA,TRBJ2-1,TRBV29-1,CSVEAPGTGINEQFF,TGCAGCGTTGAAGCTCCCGGGACAGGGATCAATGAGCAGTTCTTC
TRBD2,once,TRBJ2-1,TRBV6-4,CASSKTGTRGANEQFF,TGTGCCAGCAGTAAAACCGGGACTAGAGGGGCCAATGAGCAGTTCTTC
TRBD2,NA,TRBJ2-3,TRBV7-6,CASSFTQTSGSRGTQYF,TGTGCCAGCAGCTTCACCCAAACTAGCGGGAGCCGGGGTACGCAGTATTTT
TRBD2,once,TRBJ2-7,TRBV6-5,CASRGTSEIF,TGTGCCAGCAGGGGGACTAGCGAGATCTTC
NA,NA,TRBJ2-3,TRBV5-4,CASSPATGSTDTQYF,TGTGCCAGCAGTCCTGCGACCGGTAGCACAGATACGCAGTATTTT
NA,NA,TRBJ2-7,TRBV7-2,CASSPPGSSYEQYF,TGTGCCAGCAGCCCCCCTGGAAGCTCCTACGAGCAGTACTTC
TRBD1,NA,TRBJ2-7,TRBV6-1,CASSGGTGTGVYEQYF,TGTGCCAGCAGTGGAGGCACCGGGACAGGGGTGTACGAGCAGTACTTC
TRBD2,NA,TRBJ2-2,TRBV28,CASSLLAGLAGLRNTGELFF,TGTGCCAGCAGTTTATTAGCGGGACTAGCGGGACTCAGGAACACCGGGGAGCTGTTTTTT
NA,once,TRBJ1-5,TRBV16,CASSQQGAGNQPQHF,TGTGCCAGCAGCCAACAAGGCGCGGGGAATCAGCCCCAGCATTTT
TRBD1,NA,TRBJ1-2,TRBV30,CAWYARDSFNYGYTF,TGTGCCTGGTACGCCCGGGACAGCTTTAACTATGGCTACACCTTC
TRBD1,once,TRBJ2-7,TRBV19,CASSIDGQGYEQYF,TGTGCCAGTAGTATCGATGGACAGGGCTACGAGCAGTACTTC
NA,few,TRBJ1-2,TRBV11-3,CASSSQDRNGGYTF,TGTGCCAGCAGTTCTCAAGACAGGAATGGTGGCTACACCTTC
NA,NA,TRBJ2-2,TRBV5-1,CASSLSGQANTGELFF,TGCGCCAGCAGCTTGAGCGGGCAGGCGAACACCGGGGAGCTGTTTTTT
TRBD1,NA,TRBJ1-2,TRBV5-1,CASSLAGQGASGYTF,TGCGCCAGCAGCTTGGCCGGGCAGGGGGCATCTGGCTACACCTTC
TRBD1,once,TRBJ1-2,TRBV7-2,CASSLVSGGVGGYTF,TGTGCCAGCAGCTTAGTTTCAGGGGGAGTCGGTGGCTACACCTTC
NA,NA,TRBJ2-7,TRBV27,CASSRQVSYEQYF,TGTGCCAGCAGTCGACAGGTCTCCTACGAGCAGTACTTC
NA,NA,TRBJ2-1,TRBV18,CASSPQRSSNNEQFF,TGTGCCAGCTCACCGCAGCGATCGTCGAACAATGAGCAGTTCTTC